This T cell receptor beta chain comes out of a study of shared clonotypes between healthy human individuals. Study-wide results and caveats: Researchers sampled only blood; tissue repertoires likely differ.

CDR1 and CDR2 (germline): MDHEN, SYDVKM. Trimming pared 5 bases from V and 9 bases from J, leaving 16 bases between. The CDR3 length is 13 residues. This clone was picked up a small number of times. Its specificity is not known. Sequencing was performed with immunoSEQ multiplex PCR; in TCRdb, only in-frame clones are kept and a portion is missing. The data show 530,000 or so clones, 75% to 80% seen once. The chain recombines TRBV28 with TRBJ1-1; unclear D gene. Sample: PBMCs. This receptor was obtained from a woman in her forties in good health. Some clones in this sample may be carry-over from other donors' samples. The CDR3 DNA reads TGTGCCAGCAGTGCTCTCGGATCAGGCAAAGCTTTCTTT. This gives the protein CASSALGSGKAFF.